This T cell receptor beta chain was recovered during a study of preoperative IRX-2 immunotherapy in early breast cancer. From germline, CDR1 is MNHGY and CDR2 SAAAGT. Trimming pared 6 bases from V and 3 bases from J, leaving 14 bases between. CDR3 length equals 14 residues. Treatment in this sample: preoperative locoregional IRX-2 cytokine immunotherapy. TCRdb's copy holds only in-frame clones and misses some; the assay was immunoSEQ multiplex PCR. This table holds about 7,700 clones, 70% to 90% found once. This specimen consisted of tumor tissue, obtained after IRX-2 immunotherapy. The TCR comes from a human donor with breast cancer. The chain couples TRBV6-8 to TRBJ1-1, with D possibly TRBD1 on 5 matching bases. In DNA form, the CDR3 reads TGTGCCAGCAGACCTGCCAGGGATTACACTGAAGCTTTCTTT. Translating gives CASRPARDYTEAFF.